Following are 32 T cell receptor beta chains from one sample sequenced in a study of blood T cells in healthy people across ages (dated by TCRdb to between 2014 and 2016). Library preparation used 5' RACE. These reads were obtained on an Illumina HiSeq 2500. The second PCR ran for roughly 7 to 11 cycles and used a J-beta primer mix along with a sample-barcoded 5' primer. The raw public reads went through TCRdb reprocessing: fastp at Q25, MiXCR clone calling, in-frame beta chains kept. Rows are combined by CDR3 protein, so each entry shows the most common genes and DNA. This sample gives approximately 600,000 distinct CDR3 sequences in total; approximately 59% of them show up just once. In total, the top ten clones hold over 35% of the sample. Sample: blood. These TCRs come from a man aged 55 to 69 in good health.

This clonotype occurred a few times. The rearrangement joins TRBV20-1 to TRBJ2-1, with 8 bases identical to TRBD2. Germline CDR1 is DFQATT and CDR2 is SNEGSKA (reference sequence). Trimming removed 6 bases from V and 7 bases from J; junction bases left unmatched: 14. This CDR3 comprises 15 residues. The CDR3 region is CSARTRNRGGNEQFF. The CDR3 coding sequence is TGCAGTGCCCGTACTAGGAATCGGGGGGGGAATGAGCAGTTCTTC.

V and J are TRBV10-2 and TRBJ1-2, with D tentatively TRBD1 (6 bases). CDR1 and CDR2 (germline): WSHSY, SAAADI. V gave up 4 bases and J gave up 8 bases, with 14 bases separating them. This CDR3 has 13 amino acids. DNA of the CDR3: TGCGCCAGCAGTGGATGGCAGGGGAGCGGCTACACCTTC. Translation: CASSGWQGSGYTF.

This clonotype occurred many times. The V and J genes are TRBV20-1 and TRBJ2-7, with D perhaps TRBD1 (6 bases). V lost 4 bases and J lost 4, with 14 bases in between. Per the germline V gene, CDR1 is DFQATT and CDR2 is SNEGSKA (reference sequence). This CDR3 region has 13 residues. CDR3 amino acids: CSANRETPYEQYF. CDR3 coding DNA: TGCAGTGCTAACAGGGAGACCCCTTACGAGCAGTACTTC.

This clonotype has only a few counts. The V call is TRBV6-1, the J call TRBJ1-1; perhaps TRBD1 as D (6 bases). The CDR3 covers 16 residues. Germline lookup yields CDR1 MNHNS and CDR2 SASEGT. The V end was cut by 3 bases, the J end by 1 base, with 15 bases between. The CDR3 region has the DNA TGTGCCAGCAGTGATCCCACAGGGATTAGGAACACTGAAGCTTTCTTT. It translates to CASSDPTGIRNTEAFF.

Turning to this clonotype: The junction does not match germline at one end; this may be a read error. This chain connects TRBV12-3 or TRBV12-4 to TRBJ2-3; a weak D match, TRBD2 (6 bases). The length of the CDR3 is 15 residues. The CDR3: CASSFTGGATDAQYF. CDR3 bases: TGTGCCAGCAGTTTCACGGGCGGGGCCACAGATGCGCAGTATTTT.

The chain carries TRBV4-1 and TRBJ2-1, with D perhaps given as TRBD1 or TRBD2 (6 bases each). The CDR3 runs to 15 residues. Per germline, CDR1 MGHRA and CDR2 YSYEKL. V was cut by 6 bases and J by 3 bases, with 15 bases left in between. The CDR3 loop is CASRRGDTYYNEQFF. The CDR3 DNA sequence: TGCGCCAGCAGGAGGGGGGACACCTACTACAATGAGCAGTTCTTC.

The chain is built from TRBV24-1 and TRBJ2-1, with D possibly matching TRBD2 (5 bases). The CDR3 loop spans 14 amino acids. The V gene lost 2 bases and the J gene lost 7 bases, with 11 bases spanning the gap. Germline lookup yields CDR1 KGHDR and CDR2 SFDVKD. CDR3 region: CATSDSLARNEQFF. CDR3 coding DNA: TGTGCCACCAGTGATTCTCTAGCTCGGAATGAGCAGTTCTTC.

This clonotype turned up a few times. The V gene is TRBV24-1, the J gene TRBJ2-4; TRBD1 matches at 8 bases. J was trimmed by 1 base and V by 4 bases; bases with no gene match: 2. The CDR3 length is 15 residues. The germline CDR1 and CDR2 sequences are KGHDR and SFDVKD. DNA for the CDR3: TGTGCCACCAGTGAACAGGGGGAGGCCAAAAACATTCAGTACTTC. Amino acid sequence: CATSEQGEAKNIQYF.

The chain carries TRBV6-2 or TRBV6-3 and TRBJ1-2; D is ambiguous. From germline, CDR1 is MNHEY and CDR2 SVGEGT. The CDR3 runs to 16 residues. The V end lost 10 bases, the J end lost 5 bases, and 26 bases lay between the germline ends. The CDR3 loop reads CATIPQALLMGYGYTF. The CDR3 bases are TGTGCCACCATCCCTCAGGCGCTACTGATGGGTTATGGCTACACCTTC.

This clonotype was found a few times. The V call is TRBV10-2, the J call TRBJ2-1; TRBD1 matches 9 bases. The V segment lost 7 bases and the J segment 3 bases; nucleotides outside the gene matches: 4. The length of the CDR3 is 14 residues. In germline, CDR1 is WSHSY, CDR2 SAAADI. The CDR3 loop is CASNPGQGYNEQFF. DNA of the CDR3: TGCGCCAGCAATCCGGGACAGGGCTACAATGAGCAGTTCTTC.

A remark on this clonotype: With a much larger clone just one base away, this may be a read error. The chain couples TRBV20-1 to TRBJ2-5, with TRBD1 identical over 9 bases. With V trimmed by 5 bases and J by 11 bases, 18 bases remained unmatched. The CDR3 covers 15 residues. CDR1 and CDR2 (germline): DFQATT, SNEGSKA (reference sequence). CDR3 region: CSAEPGQGNYNEQYF. In nucleotides, the CDR3 is TGCAGTGCTGAACCGGGACAGGGTAATTACAATGAGCAGTACTTC.

V gene TRBV5-1 combines with J gene TRBJ2-5; 8 nucleotides line up with TRBD2. The assigned J gene may be wrong: the sequence end matches TRBJ2-7 better. The CDR3 totals 13 residues. Germline V lookup: CDR1 SGHRS, CDR2 YFSETQ. CDR3 residues: CASRQGLADEQYF. CDR3 nucleotide sequence: TGCGCCAGCAGGCAAGGACTAGCCGACGAGCAGTACTTC.

V is TRBV28 and J is TRBJ2-7, with a tentative D call TRBD1 (6 bases). The CDR3 extends over 14 amino acids. V was pared by 6 bases and J by 0 bases, with 12 bases between. Per the germline V gene, CDR1 is MDHEN and CDR2 is SYDVKM. The CDR3 DNA follows: TGTGCCAGCAGGCAGAGGGGGAGCTCCTACGAGCAGTACTTC. Amino acids: CASRQRGSSYEQYF. The full variable domain, completed using reference TRBV28 and TRBJ2-7, is DVKVTQSSRYLVKRTGEKVFLECVQDMDHENMFWYRQDPGLGLRLIYFSYDVKMKEKGDIPEGYSVSREKKERFSLILESASTNQTSMYLCASRQRGSSYEQYFGPGTRLTVT.

This clonotype was recorded at least ten times. This chain connects TRBV12-3 or TRBV12-4 to TRBJ2-7; maybe TRBD1 (6 bases). The CDR3 has 13 amino acids. With 6 bases removed from V and 3 bases from J, the gap between germline ends came to 12 bases. This CDR3 reads CASSFGQFYEQYF. CDR3 coding DNA: TGTGCCAGCAGCTTTGGACAGTTCTACGAGCAGTACTTC.

Details on this clonotype: Compared with germline, one end of the junction differs, possibly owing to a read error. J is TRBJ1-4 and V is TRBV20-1, with 7 positions matching TRBD1. Germline lookup yields CDR1 DFQATT and CDR2 SNEGSKA (reference sequence). The CDR3 extends over 15 amino acids. The CDR3: CNARETGQANEKLFF. CDR3 bases: TGCAATGCTAGAGAGACTGGACAGGCGAATGAAAAACTGTTTTTT.

In this sample, this clonotype turned up once. Possible read error: a much larger clone is one base away. The V call is TRBV28, the J call TRBJ2-5, with TRBD2 matching over 9 bases. V lost 1 base, J lost 11 bases, and 20 bases stayed unmatched. The CDR3 runs 18 residues. CDR1 MDHEN and CDR2 SYDVKM come from the germline V gene. The CDR3 reads CASSLFFRASGAYNEQYF. CDR3 in DNA: TGTGCCAGCAGTTTATTCTTTCGGGCTAGCGGGGCGTACAATGAGCAGTACTTC. Together with reference TRBV28 and TRBJ2-5, the CDR3 gives the full variable domain: DVKVTQSSRYLVKRTGEKVFLECVQDMDHENMFWYRQDPGLGLRLIYFSYDVKMKEKGDIPEGYSVSREKKERFSLILESASTNQTSMYLCASSLFFRASGAYNEQYFGPGTRLLVL.

The chain combines TRBV5-1 with TRBJ2-1; 7 bases map to TRBD2. CDR1 and CDR2 (germline): SGHRS, YFSETQ. The CDR3 is 15 residues long. V trimming: 3 bases; J trimming: 8 bases; junction bases outside the gene matches: 11. CDR3 sequence (DNA): TGCGCCAGCAGCTGGACTAGGCCCTCGGCCGATGAGCAGTTCTTC. Translated: CASSWTRPSADEQFF.

V and J are TRBV6-2 or TRBV6-3 and TRBJ2-7; TRBD2 aligns across 12 bases. The end of the DNA aligns better with TRBJ2-1, so the J call may be wrong. Germline V gene sequence: CDR1 MNHEY, CDR2 SVGEGT. The CDR3 loop spans 17 amino acids. The CDR3 here is CASSSATSGGPYNEQFF. The CDR3 DNA follows: TGTGCCAGCAGTTCGGCTACTAGCGGGGGGCCCTACAATGAGCAGTTCTTC.

This clonotype was recorded a few times. The chain is built from TRBV11-2 and TRBJ2-5; either TRBD1 or TRBD2 may fit D (6 bases each). The CDR3 is made up of 13 amino acids. V gave up 6 bases and J gave up 11 bases, with 19 bases separating them. CDR1 and CDR2 from the germline V gene are SGHAT and FQNNGV. In DNA, the CDR3 is TGTGCCAGCAGTGCCGGGGGCGGCAATGAGCAGTACTTC. It codes for CASSAGGGNEQYF.

This clonotype was observed a few times. The rearrangement joins TRBV6-6 to TRBJ2-7, with TRBD2 identical over 8 bases. Germline lookup yields CDR1 MNHNY and CDR2 SVGAGI (reference sequence). The V gene end was trimmed by 1 base and the J gene end by 5 bases; junction bases not matched to a gene: 7. This CDR3 has 15 residues. For the CDR3, the DNA is TGTGCCAGCAGTTACTGGGTCGGGGGGGCAGACGAGCAGTACTTC. This encodes CASSYWVGGADEQYF.

This clonotype was found a few times. V is TRBV7-8 and J is TRBJ2-5; 9 bases agree with TRBD2. V was clipped by 2 bases and J by 11 bases; unmatched bases: 12. CDR1 is SGHVS and CDR2 is FQNEAQ in the germline V gene. CDR3 length: 15 residues. As DNA, the CDR3 is TGTGCCAGCAGCTTAATGAGCGGGGGGCCCCCGACTCAGTACTTC. This gives the protein CASSLMSGGPPTQYF.

This clonotype has only a few counts. The chain joins TRBV24-1 to TRBJ2-3, with 7 bases fitting TRBD1. V was pared by 3 bases and J by 7 bases, with 15 bases of the junction left unmatched. This CDR3 region has 17 residues. The germline V gene has CDR1 KGHDR and CDR2 SFDVKD. The CDR3 reads CATSDTRQGWAPNTQYF. CDR3 sequence (DNA): TGTGCCACCAGTGATACCCGACAGGGTTGGGCCCCGAATACGCAGTATTTT.

The genes are TRBV5-1 and TRBJ1-2, with D perhaps matching TRBD1 (5 bases). Germline V CDR1 and CDR2: SGHRS, YFSETQ. V lost 3 bases and J lost 1, with 13 bases in between. CDR3 length: 15 residues. The CDR3 nucleotides are TGCGCCAGCAGCTCCGGGACTCAAGTTAACTATGGCTACACCTTC. This encodes CASSSGTQVNYGYTF.

The V call is TRBV6-1, the J call TRBJ2-7; 9 bases agree with TRBD1. The end of the DNA aligns better with TRBJ2-5, so the J call may be wrong. Germline CDR1 is MNHNS and CDR2 is SASEGT. The CDR3 has 17 residues. CDR3 nucleotides: TGTGCCAGCAGTGAAGACAGAGGGACAGGGAGAAGGGAGACCCAGTACTTC. As protein: CASSEDRGTGRRETQYF.

A few counts support this clonotype. This chain links TRBV2 with TRBJ2-5; 7 nucleotides match TRBD1. Germline lookup yields CDR1 SNHLY and CDR2 FYNNEI. CDR3 length equals 15 residues. The junction had 8 bases not matched to a gene; V was cut back by 5 bases and J by 2 bases. For the CDR3, the DNA is TGTGCCAGCAGTCCTACAGGGGCCTCGCAAGAGACCCAGTACTTC. Its translation: CASSPTGASQETQYF. The whole variable domain, remainder taken from reference TRBV2 and TRBJ2-5, is EPEVTQTPSHQVTQMGQEVILRCVPISNHLYFYWYRQILGQKVEFLVSFYNNEISEKSEIFDDQFSVERPDGSNFTLKIRSTKLEDSAMYFCASSPTGASQETQYFGPGTRLLVL.

This clonotype was found a few times. The chain joins TRBV7-8 to TRBJ1-1; 8 nucleotides match TRBD1. The ends lost 5 bases at V and 11 bases at J; junction bases unmatched: 13. The CDR3 covers 14 residues. CDR1 and CDR2 from the germline V gene are SGHVS and FQNEAQ. CDR3 sequence reads: CASSTRTGPKWAFF. Here the CDR3 DNA reads TGTGCCAGCAGCACCCGGACAGGGCCGAAGTGGGCTTTCTTT.

V usage is TRBV27 and J usage is TRBJ2-1; 9 bases fit TRBD2. The DNA end lines up better with TRBJ2-7; the J call may be wrong. CDR1 and CDR2 (germline): MNHEY, SMNVEV (reference sequence). The CDR3 length is 15 residues. Here the CDR3 reads CASTSGGPSYNEQYF. CDR3 bases: TGTGCCAGCACCAGCGGGGGGCCCTCCTACAATGAGCAGTACTTC.

J is TRBJ1-6 and V is TRBV7-6; weak D call: TRBD1 (5 bases). The germline V gene encodes CDR1 SGHVS and CDR2 FNYEAQ. The CDR3 totals 17 residues. V lost 5 bases and J 4 bases, leaving 18 bases between the germline ends. CDR3 in DNA: TGTGCCAGCAGCCCTGCCCCGGGGCTGGGATATAATTCACCCCTCCACTTT. Translating it yields CASSPAPGLGYNSPLHF. The full variable domain, its missing parts supplied by reference TRBV7-6 and TRBJ1-6, is GAGVSQSPRYKVTKRGQDVALRCDPISGHVSLYWYRQALGQGPEFLTYFNYEAQQDKSGLPNDRFSAERPEGSISTLTIQRTEQRDSAMYRCASSPAPGLGYNSPLHFGNGTRLTVT.

This chain links TRBV6-1 with TRBJ1-1; possibly TRBD1 for D (6 bases). In germline, CDR1 is MNHNS, CDR2 SASEGT. There are 13 residues in the CDR3. With 3 bases removed from V and 2 bases from J, the gap between germline ends came to 7 bases. This CDR3 reads CASSEGQNTEAFF. The CDR3 DNA reads as TGTGCCAGCAGTGAGGGACAAAACACTGAAGCTTTCTTT.

This clonotype has a handful of counts. The chain couples TRBV5-6 to TRBJ2-5; the D call may be TRBD1 or TRBD2 (5 bases each). The closer fit of TRBJ2-7 to the DNA end suggests the J call may be wrong. CDR1 and CDR2 from the germline V gene are SGHDT and YYEEEE. The CDR3 length is 13 residues. The DNA for the CDR3 is TGTGCCAGCAGCGGGGGTGGCCACTACGAGCAGTACTTC. It encodes CASSGGGHYEQYF.

This chain uses TRBV18 with TRBJ2-5, with a tentative D call TRBD2 (6 bases). Judging by the DNA end, TRBJ2-7 fits better; the J call may be wrong. CDR1 is KGHSH and CDR2 is LQKENI in the germline V gene. The length of the CDR3 is 13 residues. The CDR3 loop reads CASSPQEGHEQYF. CDR3 in DNA: TGTGCCAGCTCACCCCAGGAGGGCCACGAGCAGTACTTC.

With respect to this clonotype: A read error may account for a junction end that differs from germline. The J gene is TRBJ2-5, the V gene TRBV6-2 or TRBV6-3; no clear D gene. This CDR3 has 14 amino acids. Germline CDR1 reads MNHEY; CDR2 reads SVGEGT. The CDR3 nucleotides read TGTGCCAGCAGTTACTCCGGCGTACAAGGGACCCAGTACTTC. It specifies CASSYSGVQGTQYF.